Listed below are T cell receptor beta chains from one sample, sequenced in a study of T cells after yellow fever vaccination. TCRdb re-called the 5' RACE reads through MiXCR, storing one row per CDR3 protein. The top ten hold roughly 10% of the sample, which has over 35,000 distinct CDR3 sequences, around 6.5% seen once. Material: PBMCs, either bulk or a sorted T-cell subset (CD4+, CD8+, memory, or dextramer-sorted; not recorded which), obtained 45 days after the yellow fever booster vaccination. These receptors came from a young man who received the YFV17D yellow fever vaccine. Each CDR3 is given with its conserved first and last residue. The order of the fields is J gene, clone size, D gene, V gene, CDR3 protein, CDR3 DNA. D genes are given only for firm matches. A clone size is listed for some rows: how often the clone was seen (once, few, many), or a class if it is expanded.

j_call: TRBJ1-1
clone_size: medium-sized
d_call: -
v_call: TRBV5-6
cdr3_aa: CASSTGDTEAFF
cdr3_nt: TGTGCCAGCAGTACCGGGGACACTGAAGCTTTCTTT

j_call: TRBJ2-3
clone_size: -
d_call: TRBD2
v_call: TRBV10-3
cdr3_aa: CAISGLAFTDTQYF
cdr3_nt: TGTGCCATCAGCGGACTAGCTTTCACAGATACGCAGTATTTT

j_call: TRBJ2-4
clone_size: many
d_call: -
v_call: TRBV4-3
cdr3_aa: CASSQSTAVIAKNIQYF
cdr3_nt: TGCGCCAGCAGCCAGTCGACAGCGGTTATAGCCAAAAACATTCAGTACTTC

j_call: TRBJ2-1
clone_size: few
d_call: TRBD2
v_call: TRBV5-4
cdr3_aa: CASTTGTSLGNEQFF
cdr3_nt: TGTGCCAGCACCACCGGGACTAGCCTCGGCAATGAGCAGTTCTTC

j_call: TRBJ2-3
clone_size: few
d_call: -
v_call: TRBV5-4
cdr3_aa: CASSLELGRSDTQYF
cdr3_nt: TGTGCCAGCAGCTTGGAGCTGGGTCGGTCAGATACGCAGTATTTT

j_call: TRBJ2-2
clone_size: -
d_call: TRBD1
v_call: TRBV5-1
cdr3_aa: CASSKRTGDTGELFF
cdr3_nt: TGCGCCAGCAGCAAAAGGACAGGGGACACCGGGGAGCTGTTTTTT

j_call: TRBJ2-5
clone_size: -
d_call: -
v_call: TRBV5-6
cdr3_aa: CASSLAGVETQYF
cdr3_nt: TGTGCCAGCAGCTTGGCAGGGGTCGAGACCCAGTACTTC

j_call: TRBJ1-5
clone_size: many
d_call: TRBD1
v_call: TRBV27
cdr3_aa: CASSFRQGSNQPQHF
cdr3_nt: TGTGCCAGCAGTTTCCGACAGGGTAGCAATCAGCCCCAGCATTTT

j_call: TRBJ2-6
clone_size: few
d_call: -
v_call: TRBV5-5
cdr3_aa: CASSFGDPSSSGANVLTF
cdr3_nt: TGTGCCAGCAGCTTCGGGGACCCTAGTTCCTCTGGGGCCAACGTCCTGACTTTC

j_call: TRBJ2-3
clone_size: -
d_call: TRBD2
v_call: TRBV3-1
cdr3_aa: CASSQGLAGAADTQYF
cdr3_nt: TGTGCCAGCAGCCAAGGACTAGCGGGAGCGGCAGATACGCAGTATTTT

j_call: TRBJ2-1
clone_size: many
d_call: -
v_call: TRBV7-2
cdr3_aa: CASSLLDGGWDEQFF
cdr3_nt: TGTGCCAGCAGCCTCTTGGACGGGGGATGGGATGAGCAGTTCTTC

j_call: TRBJ2-7
clone_size: -
d_call: -
v_call: TRBV7-8
cdr3_aa: CASSPTRESSYQQYF
cdr3_nt: TGTGCCAGCAGCCCCACCCGGGAGAGCTCCTACCAGCAGTACTTC

j_call: TRBJ2-7
clone_size: -
d_call: TRBD2
v_call: TRBV27
cdr3_aa: CASSLFPGRASYEQYF
cdr3_nt: TGTGCCAGCAGTTTATTCCCCGGGAGGGCCTCCTACGAGCAGTACTTC

j_call: TRBJ2-3
clone_size: medium-sized
d_call: TRBD2
v_call: TRBV24-1
cdr3_aa: CATSDRGLAADTQYF
cdr3_nt: TGTGCCACCAGTGACCGAGGACTAGCTGCAGATACGCAGTATTTT

j_call: TRBJ2-1
clone_size: many
d_call: TRBD2
v_call: TRBV6-2/TRBV6-3
cdr3_aa: CASSKAGTKDYNEQFF
cdr3_nt: TGTGCCAGCAGCAAAGCCGGGACTAAGGACTACAATGAGCAGTTCTTC

j_call: TRBJ2-7
clone_size: -
d_call: -
v_call: TRBV5-1
cdr3_aa: CASSLVGEAAYEQYF
cdr3_nt: TGCGCCAGCAGCTTGGTGGGGGAGGCGGCCTACGAGCAGTACTTC

j_call: TRBJ2-7
clone_size: few
d_call: -
v_call: TRBV20-1
cdr3_aa: CSASPGQRTYEQYF
cdr3_nt: TGCAGTGCTTCCCCCGGACAGCGAACCTACGAGCAGTACTTC

j_call: TRBJ1-5
clone_size: many
d_call: -
v_call: TRBV12-3/TRBV12-4
cdr3_aa: CASSLSTGNQPQHF
cdr3_nt: TGTGCCAGCAGTTTAAGTACAGGCAATCAGCCCCAGCATTTT

j_call: TRBJ2-3
clone_size: many
d_call: TRBD2
v_call: TRBV20-1
cdr3_aa: CSAGGLAGTIMGPDTQYF
cdr3_nt: TGCAGTGCAGGCGGACTAGCGGGAACCATTATGGGCCCAGATACGCAGTATTTT

j_call: TRBJ2-3
clone_size: few
d_call: -
v_call: TRBV6-5
cdr3_aa: CASSYISTDTQYF
cdr3_nt: TGTGCCAGCAGTTACATCTCCACAGATACGCAGTATTTT

j_call: TRBJ1-5
clone_size: many
d_call: -
v_call: TRBV7-8
cdr3_aa: CASSLISGENQPQHF
cdr3_nt: TGTGCCAGCAGCTTAATCTCGGGGGAGAATCAGCCCCAGCATTTT

j_call: TRBJ2-3
clone_size: many
d_call: TRBD2
v_call: TRBV10-3
cdr3_aa: CAIRTSTLADTQYF
cdr3_nt: TGTGCCATCAGGACTAGCACCCTCGCGGATACGCAGTATTTT

j_call: TRBJ1-3
clone_size: many
d_call: -
v_call: TRBV7-2
cdr3_aa: CASSLGGTTSGNTIYF
cdr3_nt: TGTGCCAGCAGCTTAGGTGGCACGACCTCTGGAAACACCATATATTTT

j_call: TRBJ2-5
clone_size: many
d_call: TRBD2
v_call: TRBV12-5
cdr3_aa: CASELAGGETQYF
cdr3_nt: TGTGCTAGTGAACTAGCGGGAGGGGAGACCCAGTACTTC

j_call: TRBJ2-7
clone_size: many
d_call: -
v_call: TRBV5-1
cdr3_aa: CASSLDDYEQYF
cdr3_nt: TGCGCCAGCAGCTTGGATGACTACGAGCAGTACTTC

j_call: TRBJ2-5
clone_size: many
d_call: -
v_call: TRBV20-1
cdr3_aa: CSASFWGRETQYF
cdr3_nt: TGCAGTGCTAGTTTCTGGGGGCGAGAGACCCAGTACTTC

j_call: TRBJ2-1
clone_size: many
d_call: TRBD2
v_call: TRBV5-1
cdr3_aa: CASNEREKDEQFF
cdr3_nt: TGCGCCAGCAACGAGCGGGAGAAAGATGAGCAGTTCTTC